These 26 T cell receptor beta chains were all obtained from the same sample, sequenced in a study of T cells in Graves' hyperthyroidism and ophthalmopathy. The investigators amplified TCR beta CDR3 regions from RNA transcripts. The HTBI primer set drove a first-round RT-PCR of the TCR CDR3. MiXCR, run by TCRdb on the multiplex PCR reads, gives a single entry per CDR3 protein. Among roughly 380,000 distinct CDR3 sequences, about 13% were seen once, and the ten largest hold about 5%. The material sequenced was blood. The origin of the receptors is a young woman with Graves' hyperthyroidism.

In its sample, this clonotype was seen many times. The V gene is TRBV20-1, the J gene TRBJ2-7; D is perhaps TRBD1 or TRBD2 (5 bases each). Germline lookup yields CDR1 DFQATT and CDR2 SNEGSKA (reference sequence). V dropped 3 bases and J dropped 3 bases, with 18 bases sitting between them. The CDR3 is 15 residues long. For the CDR3, the DNA is TGCAGTGCTAGGAGTCTTGAGGGACGGGACTACGAGCAGTACTTC. Translating it yields CSARSLEGRDYEQYF.

The chain employs TRBV9 and TRBJ2-1, with D tentatively TRBD1 (6 bases). Looked up from germline, CDR1 is SGDLS and CDR2 is YYNGEE. This CDR3 is 14 amino acids long. The V gene lost 0 bases and the J gene lost 6 bases, with 10 bases spanning the gap. CDR3 protein: CASSVDGDINEQFF. The CDR3 DNA reads TGTGCCAGCAGCGTAGATGGGGACATCAATGAGCAGTTCTTC.

This clonotype was recorded many times. Mismatch with germline at one junction end may stem from a read error. V gene TRBV20-1 combines with J gene TRBJ2-1; 10 nucleotides align to TRBD2. Germline V gene lookup returns CDR1 DFQATT and CDR2 SNEGSKA (reference sequence). The CDR3 totals 14 residues. CDR3 protein: CSARGRAGGIEQFF. CDR3 sequence (DNA): TGCAGTGCCAGAGGGAGAGCGGGAGGGATTGAGCAGTTCTTC.

This clonotype was picked up many times. This sequence joins TRBV20-1 and TRBJ2-3; the D gene could be TRBD1 or TRBD2 (6 bases each). This CDR3 spans 14 amino acids. Trimming pared 3 bases from V and 0 bases from J, leaving 10 bases between. Germline V gives CDR1 DFQATT, CDR2 SNEGSKA (reference sequence). Here the CDR3 DNA reads TGCAGTGCTAGGAGGGGGGCTAGCACAGATACGCAGTATTTT. Its translation: CSARRGASTDTQYF.

CDR3 in DNA: TGTGCCAGCAGCCACCCATGGACCGCGGCCGGGGAGCTGTTTTTT. This translates into CASSHPWTAAGELFF. V gene TRBV5-6 combines with J gene TRBJ2-2; D ambiguous. V lost 4 bases and J 6 bases, leaving 16 bases between the germline ends. This CDR3 contains 15 residues. Germline values: CDR1 SGHDT, CDR2 YYEEEE.

In its sample, this clonotype was seen many times. The chain combines TRBV6-5 with TRBJ1-4; 7 positions match TRBD1. V shed 2 bases and J 5 bases; nucleotides not matched to a gene: 5. Looked up from germline, CDR1 is MNHEY and CDR2 is SVGAGI. The CDR3 sequence is 15 residues long. In DNA form, the CDR3 reads TGTGCCAGCAGTTACAAGCCCAGGGGGAATGAAAAACTGTTTTTT. Translation: CASSYKPRGNEKLFF.

There are many counts of this clonotype. The J gene is TRBJ1-1, the V gene TRBV27; no clear D gene. Trimming cost V 6 bases and J 4 bases, with 15 bases left between them. CDR1 MNHEY and CDR2 SMNVEV come from the germline V gene (reference sequence). The CDR3 covers 14 residues. CDR3 bases: TGTGCCAGCAGCCTAGGCGGATTTCGCACTGAAGCTTTCTTT. The encoded protein is CASSLGGFRTEAFF.

A note on this clonotype: At one end the junction does not follow the germline gene, possibly because of a read error. The rearrangement links TRBV3-1 to TRBJ2-2; 9 nucleotides align to TRBD2. Germline CDR1 LGHDT, CDR2 YNNKEL (reference sequence). The CDR3 runs to 16 residues. The CDR3 is CASSYLAGVRTGEPFF. CDR3 nucleotides: TGTGCCAGCAGCTACTTAGCGGGAGTACGGACCGGGGAGCCGTTTTTT.

The chain carries TRBV6-1 and TRBJ1-3, with unresolved D. Deletions cut 6 bases from V and 4 bases from J, with 7 bases between. Germline V gene lookup returns CDR1 MNHNS and CDR2 SASEGT. The CDR3 loop spans 12 amino acids. CDR3 region: CASSPTGNTIYF. CDR3 bases: TGTGCCAGCAGCCCGACCGGAAACACCATATATTTT.

The J gene is TRBJ2-1, the V gene TRBV3-1; 8 bases match TRBD2. The CDR3 loop spans 17 amino acids. Germline CDR1 LGHDT, CDR2 YNNKEL (reference sequence). V lost 4 bases and J lost 3; bases outside the gene matches: 11. The CDR3 here is CASSLPGTSGLYNEQFF. The CDR3 DNA sequence: TGTGCCAGCAGCCTCCCGGGTACTAGCGGCCTCTACAATGAGCAGTTCTTC.

This clonotype was observed many times. The V and J genes are TRBV7-9 and TRBJ2-1, with no clear D. Germline loops: CDR1 SEHNR, CDR2 FQNEAQ (reference sequence). V shed 4 bases and J shed 1 base, with 17 bases lying between them. The CDR3 has 17 amino acids. CDR3: CASSSSRVAESYNEQFF. The CDR3 coding sequence is TGTGCCAGCAGCTCCTCTCGGGTGGCGGAATCCTACAATGAGCAGTTCTTC.

This clonotype was seen only a few times. The chain is built from TRBV5-1 and TRBJ1-1, with 8 bases lining up with TRBD1. V dropped 4 bases and J dropped 4; count of bases not matched to a gene: 9. CDR1 and CDR2 (germline): SGHRS, YFSETQ. This CDR3 contains 15 residues. The chain's CDR3 is CASSVTGVSSTEAFF. DNA of the CDR3: TGCGCCAGCAGCGTGACAGGGGTGAGTAGCACTGAAGCTTTCTTT.

This clonotype was seen repeatedly, ten times or more. The genes are TRBV12-3 or TRBV12-4 and TRBJ2-7; 11 nucleotides match TRBD1. This CDR3 comprises 18 residues. The J segment lost 2 bases and the V segment lost 4 bases, leaving 13 bases of the junction unmatched. The CDR3 protein is CASSSTGTGGTTPYEQYF. DNA for the CDR3: TGTGCCAGCAGTTCCACCGGGACAGGGGGAACAACCCCCTACGAGCAGTACTTC.

This clonotype was recorded many times. The chain recombines TRBV5-1 with TRBJ2-3, with D perhaps matching TRBD1 or TRBD2 (5 bases each). Germline V gives CDR1 SGHRS, CDR2 YFSETQ. V was cut by 1 base and J by 0 bases, with 12 bases left in between. The CDR3 length is 16 residues. CDR3 in amino acids: CASSLNGDPSTDTQYF. CDR3 bases: TGCGCCAGCAGCTTGAACGGGGACCCTAGCACAGATACGCAGTATTTT. Using reference TRBV5-1 and TRBJ2-3 for the parts outside the CDR3, the full variable domain is KAGVTQTPRYLIKTRGQQVTLSCSPISGHRSVSWYQQTPGQGLQFLFEYFSETQRNKGNFPGRFSGRQFSNSRSEMNVSTLELGDSALYLCASSLNGDPSTDTQYFGPGTRLTVL.

In this sample, this clonotype turned up a few times. The chain couples TRBV7-9 to TRBJ1-2; 7 nucleotides line up with TRBD1. V lost 0 bases, J lost 0 bases, and 7 bases stayed unmatched. CDR3 length equals 17 residues. Looked up from germline, CDR1 is SEHNR and CDR2 is FQNEAQ (reference sequence). CDR3 loop: CASSLAGQLLANYGYTF. In DNA form, the CDR3 reads TGTGCCAGCAGCTTAGCGGGACAGCTACTCGCTAACTATGGCTACACCTTC.

This sequence joins TRBV6-1 and TRBJ2-1, with D possibly TRBD1 on 6 matching bases. This CDR3 comprises 16 residues. V was shortened by 7 bases and J by 12 bases, with 28 bases between the two germline ends. Germline CDR1 reads MNHNS; CDR2 reads SASEGT. CDR3 protein: CASTITPGAQARGQFF. The CDR3 nucleotides read TGTGCCAGCACCATTACGCCAGGGGCCCAGGCACGGGGGCAGTTCTTC.

This sequence joins TRBV9 and TRBJ2-3, with 13 bases fitting TRBD2. CDR1 SGDLS and CDR2 YYNGEE come from the germline V gene. The trim removed 4 bases at V and 0 bases at J, leaving 5 bases unmatched. The CDR3 sequence is 17 residues long. The CDR3 sequence: CASSTRTSGSSTDTQYF. In nucleotides, the CDR3 is TGTGCCAGCAGCACCCGGACTAGCGGGAGTAGCACAGATACGCAGTATTTT.

The V gene is TRBV14, the J gene TRBJ2-2, with unresolved D. V lost 3 bases and J lost 4, with 6 bases in between. Germline values: CDR1 SGHDN, CDR2 FVKESK. The CDR3 consists of 13 residues. CDR3 in DNA: TGTGCCAGCAGCCATATTCTCACCGGGGAGCTGTTTTTT. Residues: CASSHILTGELFF.

This clonotype was detected many times. The V and J genes are TRBV6-1 and TRBJ2-1; weak D call: TRBD2 (6 bases). Between the trimmed V and J ends, which lost 7 bases and 1 base, there was a span of 11 bases. Germline loops: CDR1 MNHNS, CDR2 SASEGT. The CDR3 is 14 amino acids. The CDR3 DNA sequence: TGTGCCAGCACCCGGGAGTCGTCCTACAATGAGCAGTTCTTC. It translates to CASTRESSYNEQFF.

The chain carries TRBV5-1 and TRBJ1-3, with TRBD1 as a possible D gene (6 bases). There are 14 residues in the CDR3. Trimming stripped 4 bases from V and 1 base from J, with 9 bases between. Germline V gives CDR1 SGHRS, CDR2 YFSETQ. DNA of the CDR3: TGCGCCAGCAGCCCCGGACAGTCTGGAAACACCATATATTTT. This sequence encodes CASSPGQSGNTIYF.

The sample holds many counts of this clonotype. The J gene is TRBJ2-7, the V gene TRBV30; unclear D gene. Germline values: CDR1 GTSNPN, CDR2 SVGIG (reference sequence). V was shortened by 3 bases and J by 4 bases, with 10 bases between the two germline ends. CDR3 length: 12 residues. The CDR3 sequence: CAWRSTSYEQYF. The CDR3 nucleotides read TGTGCCTGGAGAAGTACGTCGTACGAGCAGTACTTC. The variable domain in full, completed from reference TRBV30 and TRBJ2-7, reads SQTIHQWPATLVQPVGSPLSLECTVEGTSNPNLYWYRQAAGRGLQLLFYSVGIGQISSEVPQNLSASRPQDRQFILSSKKLLLSDSGFYLCAWRSTSYEQYFGPGTRLTVT.

This clonotype was recorded many times. The chain couples TRBV5-1 to TRBJ1-1, with D unclear. Germline CDR1 is SGHRS and CDR2 is YFSETQ. The CDR3 sequence is 13 residues long. The V and J ends lost 5 bases and 0 bases respectively, with 8 bases between them. The CDR3 DNA follows: TGCGCCAGCAGAGAGGCGATGAACACTGAAGCTTTCTTT. It yields the protein CASREAMNTEAFF.

This clonotype has a handful of counts. The chain combines TRBV25-1 with TRBJ2-1, with D possibly being TRBD2 (5 bases). The CDR3 spans 15 residues. Germline V gives CDR1 MGHDK, CDR2 SYGVNS. The V gene lost 0 bases and the J gene lost 4 bases, with 10 bases spanning the gap. CDR3 region: CASSEYSVPYNEQFF. DNA for the CDR3: TGTGCCAGCAGTGAATATAGCGTCCCTTACAATGAGCAGTTCTTC.

This clonotype has ten or more counts. The rearrangement links TRBV30 to TRBJ1-2; D is ambiguous. The CDR3 loop spans 12 amino acids. Per the germline V gene, CDR1 is GTSNPN and CDR2 is SVGIG (reference sequence). V was pared by 6 bases and J by 6 bases, with 14 bases between. The DNA for the CDR3 is TGTGCCTGCCTCCGGACGGCGGATGGCTACACCTTC. Protein sequence: CACLRTADGYTF.

The chain joins TRBV20-1 to TRBJ2-1; maybe TRBD2 (5 bases). Germline-derived CDR1 and CDR2 are DFQATT and SNEGSKA (reference sequence). V dropped 3 bases and J dropped 3 bases, with 18 bases sitting between them. This CDR3 contains 16 residues. CDR3 nucleotides: TGCAGTGCTAGTCAGCGTCTGCGGGTGGGCTACAATGAGCAGTTCTTC. As protein: CSASQRLRVGYNEQFF.

The chain recombines TRBV6-1 with TRBJ1-5; no definite D call. The V gene lost 0 bases and the J gene lost 4 bases, with 7 bases spanning the gap. The length of the CDR3 is 14 residues. The germline CDR1 and CDR2 sequences are MNHNS and SASEGT. CDR3 DNA: TGTGCCAGCAGTGAAGCGGGAAGGAATCAGCCCCAGCATTTT. Amino acids: CASSEAGRNQPQHF.